The rows below give T cell receptor beta chains drawn from one sample of a study of blood T cell repertoires in COVID-19. The repertoire was sequenced with immunoSEQ multiplex PCR; TCRdb's copy has only in-frame clones and lacks some. The sample shows tens of thousands of clones, 85% of them seen only once. Input material: peripheral blood. The receptors come from a man older than 75 with acute or convalescent COVID-19. Both conserved end residues are part of each CDR3. The D gene is left open where the match is weak.

v_gene: TRBV19
d_gene: TRBD1
j_gene: TRBJ1-5
CDR3aa: CASMGTGVGQPQHF

v_gene: TRBV6-6
d_gene: TRBD1
j_gene: TRBJ1-3
CDR3aa: CASKALRDRGGNTIYF

v_gene: TRBV6-5
d_gene: TRBD1
j_gene: TRBJ2-2
CDR3aa: CATTGVRSTGELFF

v_gene: TRBV5-6
d_gene: TRBD2
j_gene: TRBJ2-1
CDR3aa: CASSLVPGLARNEQFF

v_gene: TRBV5-8
d_gene: -
j_gene: TRBJ1-1
CDR3aa: CASSFRVGTEAFF

v_gene: TRBV4-1
d_gene: -
j_gene: TRBJ1-1
CDR3aa: CASSQIVAQGWTEAFF

v_gene: TRBV19
d_gene: -
j_gene: TRBJ1-2
CDR3aa: CASSQGLDYGYTF

v_gene: TRBV3-1/TRBV3-2
d_gene: -
j_gene: TRBJ2-1
CDR3aa: CASSQAEHTPQFF

v_gene: TRBV18
d_gene: TRBD1
j_gene: TRBJ2-7
CDR3aa: CASSLRTGYYEQYF

v_gene: TRBV19
d_gene: -
j_gene: TRBJ1-1
CDR3aa: CASSIVKVGRTEAFF

v_gene: TRBV7-9
d_gene: TRBD1
j_gene: TRBJ1-2
CDR3aa: CASSLGQEPAYTF

v_gene: TRBV5-4
d_gene: -
j_gene: TRBJ1-1
CDR3aa: CASSLPGQGGSEAFF

v_gene: TRBV10-3
d_gene: -
j_gene: TRBJ2-1
CDR3aa: CAISVDSSYNEQFF

v_gene: TRBV21-1
d_gene: -
j_gene: TRBJ2-3
CDR3aa: CASGNLTGQGARGDTQYF

v_gene: TRBV29-1
d_gene: TRBD2
j_gene: TRBJ2-7
CDR3aa: CSVVPHQREGNEQYF